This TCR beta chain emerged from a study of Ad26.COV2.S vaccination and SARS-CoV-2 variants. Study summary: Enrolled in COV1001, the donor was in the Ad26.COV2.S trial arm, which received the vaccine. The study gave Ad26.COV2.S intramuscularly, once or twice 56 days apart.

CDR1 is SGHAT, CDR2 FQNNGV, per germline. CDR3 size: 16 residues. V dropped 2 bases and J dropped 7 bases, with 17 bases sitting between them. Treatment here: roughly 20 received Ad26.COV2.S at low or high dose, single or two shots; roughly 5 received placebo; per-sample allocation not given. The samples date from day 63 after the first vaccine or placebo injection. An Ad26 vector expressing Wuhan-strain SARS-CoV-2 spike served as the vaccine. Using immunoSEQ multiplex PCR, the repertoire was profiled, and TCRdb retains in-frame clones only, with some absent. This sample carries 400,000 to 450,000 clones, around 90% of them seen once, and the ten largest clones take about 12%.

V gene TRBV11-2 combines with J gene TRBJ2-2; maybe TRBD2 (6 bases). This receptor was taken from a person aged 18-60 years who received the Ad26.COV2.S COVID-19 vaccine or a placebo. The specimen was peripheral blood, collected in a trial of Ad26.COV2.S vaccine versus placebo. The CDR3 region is CASSLRRAGFNGELFF. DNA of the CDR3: TGTGCCAGCAGCTTACGGAGGGCCGGGTTTAACGGGGAGCTGTTTTTT.